This T cell receptor (beta chain) was obtained from a study of T cells after yellow fever vaccination. General observations from the study: Sorted repertoires could include abundant contaminating clonotypes from bulk cells. The secondary T-cell response peaked on day 5, not day 15, but was weaker. Clonotypes shared by both compartments, CD4 and CD8, made up a small share.

CDR1 and CDR2 (germline): MNHEY, SVGEGT. The CDR3 runs to 15 residues. V lost 5 bases and J lost 4; bases outside the gene matches: 9. 5'RACE template switching produced TCR cDNA carrying a universal primer site and UMIs. TCRdb independently ran MiXCR on the 5' RACE reads; one entry per CDR3 protein. This table holds about 340,000 distinct CDR3 sequences, around 13% found once. This clonotype has just a few counts. Its target is not known. V and J are TRBV6-2 or TRBV6-3 and TRBJ2-7; 9 bases map to TRBD2. This TCR derives from a man younger than 35 who received the YFV17D yellow fever vaccine. The sample in question was CD4+ T cells sorted from PBMCs, obtained 15 days after the yellow fever booster vaccination. The CDR3 region has the DNA TGTGCCAGCAGTCCCCAGCGGGGGGATCAGTACGAGCAGTACTTC. Translated: CASSPQRGDQYEQYF.